Presented here are 5 T cell receptor beta chains from one specimen sequenced in a study of blood T cell repertoires in COVID-19 (dated by TCRdb to the early 2020s). Receptor amplification or capture employed the immunoSEQ multiplex PCR assay. In its TCRdb copy, this immuneACCESS table keeps in-frame sequences only and misses some clones. Where compared with another copy, unresolved V genes explain less than half of these, and the others have no known cause. The sample data list 250,000 to 350,000 clones, and 65% to 85% of these were observed just once. Jointly, the top ten make up more than 1.2% of the sample. Material for sequencing was peripheral blood. All receptors come from a human donor with COVID-19, enrolled during active disease. The donor label of this sample is uncertain.

This clone appeared a single time. The J gene is TRBJ1-5, the V gene TRBV19, with TRBD1 matching 11 bases. CDR1 and CDR2 (germline): LNHDA, SQIVND (reference sequence). Germline trimming cut 7 bases from V and 6 bases from J; bases unmatched to any gene: 5. The CDR3 is 14 residues long. The CDR3 is CASMDRGLGQPQHF. CDR3 DNA sequence: TGTGCCAGTATGGACAGGGGGCTAGGTCAGCCCCAGCATTTT.

This clone appeared a few times. The V gene is TRBV6-1, the J gene TRBJ1-1, with a tentative D call TRBD1 (6 bases). The CDR3 consists of 13 residues. V dropped 1 base and J dropped 5 bases, with 8 bases sitting between them. The germline V gene encodes CDR1 MNHNS and CDR2 SASEGT. Here the CDR3 reads CASSEVQGTEAFF. The CDR3 coding sequence is TGTGCCAGCAGTGAAGTACAGGGAACTGAAGCTTTCTTT.

The chain joins TRBV28 to TRBJ2-3; TRBD1 is a possible D gene (6 bases). V lost 5 bases and J lost 2, with 14 bases in between. The V gene's germline CDR1 is MDHEN and CDR2 SYDVKM. This CDR3 region has 15 residues. CDR3 nucleotides: TGTGCCAGCAGTCTTCCCAGGGGTCACACAGATACGCAGTATTTT. It is translated as CASSLPRGHTDTQYF. The whole variable domain, filled in from reference TRBV28 and TRBJ2-3, reads DVKVTQSSRYLVKRTGEKVFLECVQDMDHENMFWYRQDPGLGLRLIYFSYDVKMKEKGDIPEGYSVSREKKERFSLILESASTNQTSMYLCASSLPRGHTDTQYFGPGTRLTVL.

The chain recombines TRBV27 with TRBJ2-3; 11 bases line up with TRBD1. The V gene end was trimmed by 2 bases and the J gene end by 5 bases; junction bases not matched to a gene: 3. CDR3 length: 15 amino acids. Germline-derived CDR1 and CDR2 are MNHEY and SMNVEV (reference sequence). Here the CDR3 DNA reads TGTGCCAGCAGTTTACTGGGACAGGGGGTAGATACGCAGTATTTT. It yields the protein CASSLLGQGVDTQYF.

The rearrangement links TRBV9 to TRBJ1-1, with D uncertain. The CDR3 runs to 15 residues. Germline V gene data show CDR1 as SGDLS and CDR2 as YYNGEE. Trimming shortened V by 0 bases and J by 4 bases, and 13 bases separated the two germline ends. The DNA of the CDR3 is TGTGCCAGCAGCGTAGCTGGAGCTGAGGGCACTGAAGCTTTCTTT. This gives the protein CASSVAGAEGTEAFF.